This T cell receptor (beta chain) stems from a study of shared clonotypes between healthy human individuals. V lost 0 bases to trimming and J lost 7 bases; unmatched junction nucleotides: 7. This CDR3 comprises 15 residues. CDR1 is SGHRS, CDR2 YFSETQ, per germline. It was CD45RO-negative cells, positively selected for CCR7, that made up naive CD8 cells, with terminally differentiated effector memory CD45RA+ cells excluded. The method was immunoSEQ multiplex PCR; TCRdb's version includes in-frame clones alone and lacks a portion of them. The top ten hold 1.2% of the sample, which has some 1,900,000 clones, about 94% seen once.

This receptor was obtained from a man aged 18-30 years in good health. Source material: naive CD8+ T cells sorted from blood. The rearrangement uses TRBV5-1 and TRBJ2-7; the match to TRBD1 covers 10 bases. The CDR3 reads CASSLGTGGSREQYF. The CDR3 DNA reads TGCGCCAGCAGCTTGGGGACAGGGGGTTCGCGGGAGCAGTACTTC.